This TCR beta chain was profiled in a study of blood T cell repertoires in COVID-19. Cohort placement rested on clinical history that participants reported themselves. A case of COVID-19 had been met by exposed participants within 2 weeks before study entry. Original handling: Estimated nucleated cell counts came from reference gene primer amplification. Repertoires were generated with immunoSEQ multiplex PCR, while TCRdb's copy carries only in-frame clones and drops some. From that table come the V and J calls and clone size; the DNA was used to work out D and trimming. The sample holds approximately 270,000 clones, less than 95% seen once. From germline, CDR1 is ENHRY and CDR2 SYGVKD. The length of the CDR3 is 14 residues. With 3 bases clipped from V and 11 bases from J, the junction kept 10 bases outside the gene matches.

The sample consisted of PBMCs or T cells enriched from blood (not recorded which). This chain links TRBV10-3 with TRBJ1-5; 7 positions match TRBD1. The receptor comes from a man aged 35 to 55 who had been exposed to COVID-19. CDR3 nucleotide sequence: TGTGCCATCAGTGATTGGGAAGGGGGCGAAGCCCAGCATTTT. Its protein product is CAISDWEGGEAQHF.